These 3 T cell receptor beta chains were sequenced from one sample in a study of T cell responses to AZD1222 COVID-19 vaccine. Repertoires were generated with immunoSEQ multiplex PCR, while TCRdb's copy carries only in-frame clones and drops some. The sample carries 200,000 or so clones, around 93% recorded once. The starting material was peripheral blood, obtained on day 0 of AZD1222 vaccination. Every receptor here comes from an adult in good health.

This clone was seen a few times. V usage is TRBV6-2 or TRBV6-3 and J usage is TRBJ2-2, with D perhaps matching TRBD2 (6 bases). The germline V gene has CDR1 MNHEY and CDR2 SVGEGT. V dropped 5 bases and J dropped 1 base, with 11 bases sitting between them. This CDR3 is built from 15 residues. CDR3 coding DNA: TGTGCCAGCAGTGGGGGGAGTAGGAACACCGGGGAGCTGTTTTTT. The encoded protein is CASSGGSRNTGELFF.

This clone was seen only once. The sample holds other DNA sequences that translate to the same CDR3. The chain combines TRBV5-1 with TRBJ2-1; D is ambiguous. V was pared by 0 bases and J by 6 bases, with 4 bases between. The germline V gene encodes CDR1 SGHRS and CDR2 YFSETQ. This CDR3 has 12 residues. The CDR3 region has the DNA TGCGCCAGCAGCTTGGCCCTCAATGAGCAGTTCTTC. Its translation is CASSLALNEQFF.

The chain has TRBV9 and TRBJ2-7; D may match TRBD1 or TRBD2 (6 bases each). The germline V and J ends were trimmed by 4 bases and 4 bases, with 15 bases remaining between them. CDR1 and CDR2 (germline): SGDLS, YYNGEE. CDR3 length: 14 amino acids. CDR3 DNA sequence: TGTGCCAGCAGCCCTAAACAGGGAGGATACGAGCAGTACTTC. This encodes CASSPKQGGYEQYF.